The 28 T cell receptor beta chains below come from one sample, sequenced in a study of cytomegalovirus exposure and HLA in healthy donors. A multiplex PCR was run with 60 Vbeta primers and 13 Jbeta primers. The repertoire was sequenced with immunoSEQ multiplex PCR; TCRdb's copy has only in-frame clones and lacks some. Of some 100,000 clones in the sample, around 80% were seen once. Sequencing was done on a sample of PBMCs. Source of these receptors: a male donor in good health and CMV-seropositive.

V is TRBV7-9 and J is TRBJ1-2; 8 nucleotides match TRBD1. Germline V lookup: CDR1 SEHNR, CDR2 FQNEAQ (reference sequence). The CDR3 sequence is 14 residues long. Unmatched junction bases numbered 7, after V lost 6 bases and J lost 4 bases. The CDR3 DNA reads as TGTGCCAGCAGTTTCGACAGGGGACGCTATGGCTACACCTTC. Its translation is CASSFDRGRYGYTF.

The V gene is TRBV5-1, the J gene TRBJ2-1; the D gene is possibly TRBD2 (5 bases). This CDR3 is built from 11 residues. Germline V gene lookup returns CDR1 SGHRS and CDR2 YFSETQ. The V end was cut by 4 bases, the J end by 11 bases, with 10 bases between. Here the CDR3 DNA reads TGCGCCAGCAGCGAACTAGAGCAGCAGTTCTTC. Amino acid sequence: CASSELEQQFF.

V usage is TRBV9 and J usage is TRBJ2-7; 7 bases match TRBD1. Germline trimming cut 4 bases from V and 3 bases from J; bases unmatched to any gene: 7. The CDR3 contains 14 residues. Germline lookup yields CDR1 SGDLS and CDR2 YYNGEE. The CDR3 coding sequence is TGTGCCAGCAGCCCCGGGACAGCTGGCTACGAGCAGTACTTC. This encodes CASSPGTAGYEQYF.

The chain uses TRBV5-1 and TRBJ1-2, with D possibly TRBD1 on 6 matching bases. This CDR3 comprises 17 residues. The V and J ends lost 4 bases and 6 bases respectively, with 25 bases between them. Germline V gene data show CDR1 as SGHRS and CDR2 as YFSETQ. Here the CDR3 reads CASSQQKENRDPDGYTF. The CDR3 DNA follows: TGCGCCAGCAGCCAACAGAAGGAAAACAGGGATCCGGATGGCTACACCTTC.

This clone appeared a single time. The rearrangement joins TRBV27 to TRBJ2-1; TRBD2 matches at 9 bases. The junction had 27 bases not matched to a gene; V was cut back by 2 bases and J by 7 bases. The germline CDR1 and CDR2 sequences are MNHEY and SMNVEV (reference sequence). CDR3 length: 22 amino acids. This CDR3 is CASSLRGELGRTSVISRNEQFF. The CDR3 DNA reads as TGTGCCAGCAGTTTAAGGGGGGAACTAGGGAGGACTAGCGTAATCTCGAGGAATGAGCAGTTCTTC.

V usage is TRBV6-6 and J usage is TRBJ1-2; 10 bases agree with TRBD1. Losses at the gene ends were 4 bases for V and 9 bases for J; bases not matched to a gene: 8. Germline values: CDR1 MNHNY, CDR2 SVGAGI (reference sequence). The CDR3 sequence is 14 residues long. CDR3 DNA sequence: TGTGCCAGCAGTTTCCCCCGGGACAGGGGTAGCTACACCTTC. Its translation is CASSFPRDRGSYTF.

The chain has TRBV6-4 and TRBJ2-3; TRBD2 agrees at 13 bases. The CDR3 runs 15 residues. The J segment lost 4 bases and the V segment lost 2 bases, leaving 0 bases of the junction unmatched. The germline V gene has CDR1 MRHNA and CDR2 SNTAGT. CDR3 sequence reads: CASSDTSGGADTQYF. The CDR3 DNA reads TGTGCCAGCAGTGACACTAGCGGGGGGGCAGATACGCAGTATTTT.

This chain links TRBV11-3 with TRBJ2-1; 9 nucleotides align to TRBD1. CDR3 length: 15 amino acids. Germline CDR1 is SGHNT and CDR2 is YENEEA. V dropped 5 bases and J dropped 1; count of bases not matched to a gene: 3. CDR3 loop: CASSAGTGSYNEQFF. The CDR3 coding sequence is TGTGCCAGCAGCGCCGGGACAGGGTCCTACAATGAGCAGTTCTTC.

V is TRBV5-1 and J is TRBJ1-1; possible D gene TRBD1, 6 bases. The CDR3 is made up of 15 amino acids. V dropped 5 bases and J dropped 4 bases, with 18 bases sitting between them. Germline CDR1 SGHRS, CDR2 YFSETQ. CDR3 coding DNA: TGCGCCAGCAGTTTCGTACAGGGCTCAGGCACTGAAGCTTTCTTT. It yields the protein CASSFVQGSGTEAFF. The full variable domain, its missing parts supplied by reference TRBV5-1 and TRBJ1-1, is KAGVTQTPRYLIKTRGQQVTLSCSPISGHRSVSWYQQTPGQGLQFLFEYFSETQRNKGNFPGRFSGRQFSNSRSEMNVSTLELGDSALYLCASSFVQGSGTEAFFGQGTRLTVV.

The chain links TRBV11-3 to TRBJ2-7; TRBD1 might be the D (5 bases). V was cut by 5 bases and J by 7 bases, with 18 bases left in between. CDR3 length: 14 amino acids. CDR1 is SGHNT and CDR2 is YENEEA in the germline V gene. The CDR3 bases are TGTGCCAGCAGCAGGGGCGGCAGGGTGCGGGAGCAGTACTTC. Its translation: CASSRGGRVREQYF.

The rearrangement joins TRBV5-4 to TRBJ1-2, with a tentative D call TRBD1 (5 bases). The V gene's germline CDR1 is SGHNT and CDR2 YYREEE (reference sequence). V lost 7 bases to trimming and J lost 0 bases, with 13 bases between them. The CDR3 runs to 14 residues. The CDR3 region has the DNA TGTGCCAGCCGATCTGAGACAGCTAACTATGGCTACACCTTC. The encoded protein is CASRSETANYGYTF.

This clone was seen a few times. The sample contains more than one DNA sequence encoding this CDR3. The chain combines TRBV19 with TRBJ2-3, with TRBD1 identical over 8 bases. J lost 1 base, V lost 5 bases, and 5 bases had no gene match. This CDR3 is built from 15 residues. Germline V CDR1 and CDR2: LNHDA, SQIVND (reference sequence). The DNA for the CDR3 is TGTGCCAGTAGTTGGGCAGGGGGCGGCACAGATACGCAGTATTTT. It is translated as CASSWAGGGTDTQYF.

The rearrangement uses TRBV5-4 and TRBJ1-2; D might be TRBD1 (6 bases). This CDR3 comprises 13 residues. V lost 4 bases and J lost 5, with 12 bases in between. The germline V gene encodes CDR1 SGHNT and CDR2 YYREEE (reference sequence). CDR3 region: CASSPAGAYGYTF. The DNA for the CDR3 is TGTGCCAGCAGCCCCGCAGGGGCGTATGGCTACACCTTC.

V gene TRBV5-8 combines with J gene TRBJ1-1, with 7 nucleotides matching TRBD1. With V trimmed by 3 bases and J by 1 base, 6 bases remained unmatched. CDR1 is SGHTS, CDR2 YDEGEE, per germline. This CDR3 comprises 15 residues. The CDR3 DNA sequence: TGTGCCAGCAGCTCTACCACAGGGGAGAACACTGAAGCTTTCTTT. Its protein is CASSSTTGENTEAFF.

CDR3: CASTIQGVWQPQHF. CDR3 DNA: TGTGCCAGCACCATACAGGGGGTATGGCAGCCCCAGCATTTT. The chain carries TRBV28 and TRBJ1-5; 8 nucleotides agree with TRBD1. Per the germline V gene, CDR1 is MDHEN and CDR2 is SYDVKM. The CDR3 totals 14 residues. V shed 7 bases, J shed 7 bases, and the junction held 9 bases outside the gene matches. The full variable domain, in which reference TRBV28 and TRBJ1-5 provide the parts outside the CDR3, is DVKVTQSSRYLVKRTGEKVFLECVQDMDHENMFWYRQDPGLGLRLIYFSYDVKMKEKGDIPEGYSVSREKKERFSLILESASTNQTSMYLCASTIQGVWQPQHFGDGTRLSIL.

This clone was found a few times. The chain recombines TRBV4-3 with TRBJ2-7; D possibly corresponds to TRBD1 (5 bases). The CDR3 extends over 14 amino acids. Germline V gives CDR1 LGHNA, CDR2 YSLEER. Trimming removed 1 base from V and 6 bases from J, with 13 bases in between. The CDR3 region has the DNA TGCGCCAGCAGCCAAGTGGTCAGGGCCTCCGAGCAGTACTTC. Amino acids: CASSQVVRASEQYF.

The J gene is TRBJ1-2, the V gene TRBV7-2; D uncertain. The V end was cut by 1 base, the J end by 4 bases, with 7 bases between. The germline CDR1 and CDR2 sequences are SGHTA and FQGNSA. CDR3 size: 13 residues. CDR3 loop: CASSLDSVYGYTF. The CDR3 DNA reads TGTGCCAGCAGCTTAGACTCTGTCTATGGCTACACCTTC. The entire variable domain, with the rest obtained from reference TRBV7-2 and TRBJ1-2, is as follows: GAGVSQSPSNKVTEKGKDVELRCDPISGHTALYWYRQSLGQGLEFLIYFQGNSAPDKSGLPSDRFSAERTGGSVSTLTIQRTQQEDSAVYLCASSLDSVYGYTFGSGTRLTVV.

CDR3 sequence (DNA): TGTGCCTGGACCGCACACCGGGGTGGCTACGAGCAGTACTTC. Amino acid sequence: CAWTAHRGGYEQYF. The V gene is TRBV30, the J gene TRBJ2-7, with D maybe TRBD2 (5 bases). CDR1 and CDR2 (germline): GTSNPN, SVGIG (reference sequence). The CDR3 runs 14 residues. V was shortened by 4 bases and J by 3 bases, with 16 bases between the two germline ends.

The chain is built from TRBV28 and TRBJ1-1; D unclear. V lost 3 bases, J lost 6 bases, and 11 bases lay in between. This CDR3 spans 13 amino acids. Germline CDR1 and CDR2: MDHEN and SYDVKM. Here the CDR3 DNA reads TGTGCCAGCAGTTTTTCGGGGAGGGCTGAAGCTTTCTTT. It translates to CASSFSGRAEAFF.

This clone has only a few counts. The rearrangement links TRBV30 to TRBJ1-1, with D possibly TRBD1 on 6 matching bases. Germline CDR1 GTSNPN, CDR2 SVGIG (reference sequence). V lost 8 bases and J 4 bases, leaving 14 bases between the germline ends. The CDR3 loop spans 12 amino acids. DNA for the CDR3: TGTGCCGGAAGGGGGACGGCCACTGAAGCTTTCTTT. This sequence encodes CAGRGTATEAFF.

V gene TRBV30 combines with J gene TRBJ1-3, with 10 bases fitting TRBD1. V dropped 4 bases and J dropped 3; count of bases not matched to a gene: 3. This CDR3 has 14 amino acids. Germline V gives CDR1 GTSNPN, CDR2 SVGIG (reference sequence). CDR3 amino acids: CAWMTGGYGNTIYF. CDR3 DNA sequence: TGTGCCTGGATGACAGGGGGCTATGGAAACACCATATATTTT.

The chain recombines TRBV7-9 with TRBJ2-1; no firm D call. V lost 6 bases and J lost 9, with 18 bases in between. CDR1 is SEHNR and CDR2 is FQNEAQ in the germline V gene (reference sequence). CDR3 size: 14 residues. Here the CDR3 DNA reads TGTGCCAGCAGGCCAGGCCGGCCCACCTTTGAGCAGTTCTTC. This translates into CASRPGRPTFEQFF.

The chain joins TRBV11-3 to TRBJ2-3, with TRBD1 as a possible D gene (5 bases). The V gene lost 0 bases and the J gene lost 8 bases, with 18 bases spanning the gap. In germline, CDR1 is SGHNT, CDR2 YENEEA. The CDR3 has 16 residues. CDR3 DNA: TGTGCCAGCAGCTTAGATCGCGGCAGGGATATCCCTACGCAGTATTTT. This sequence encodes CASSLDRGRDIPTQYF.

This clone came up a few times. CDR3 protein: CASSLAGRTGRWDTEAFF. In DNA, the CDR3 is TGTGCCAGCAGCTTAGCGGGGAGGACAGGGAGGTGGGACACTGAAGCTTTCTTT. This chain joins TRBV7-2 and TRBJ1-1; 8 nucleotides align to TRBD1. The CDR3 runs 18 residues. Germline trimming cut 0 bases from V and 3 bases from J; bases unmatched to any gene: 12. The germline CDR1 and CDR2 sequences are SGHTA and FQGNSA.

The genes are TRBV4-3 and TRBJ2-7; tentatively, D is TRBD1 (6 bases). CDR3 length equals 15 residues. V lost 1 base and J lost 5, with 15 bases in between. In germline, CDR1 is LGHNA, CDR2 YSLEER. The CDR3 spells CASSQANREFDEQYF. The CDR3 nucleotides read TGCGCCAGCAGCCAAGCGAACAGGGAGTTCGACGAGCAGTACTTC.

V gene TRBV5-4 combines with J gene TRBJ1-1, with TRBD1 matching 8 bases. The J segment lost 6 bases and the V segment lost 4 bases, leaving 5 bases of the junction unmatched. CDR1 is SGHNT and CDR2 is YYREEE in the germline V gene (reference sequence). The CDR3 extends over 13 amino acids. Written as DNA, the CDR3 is TGTGCCAGCAGCCTCAGGGGGCCCTCTGAAGCTTTCTTT. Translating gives CASSLRGPSEAFF.

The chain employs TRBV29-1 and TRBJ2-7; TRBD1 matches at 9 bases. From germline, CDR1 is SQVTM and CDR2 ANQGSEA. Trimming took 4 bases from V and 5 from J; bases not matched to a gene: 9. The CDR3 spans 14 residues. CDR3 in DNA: TGCAGCGTTGTGTCCGAGGACAGGGGAGACGAGCAGTACTTC. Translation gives CSVVSEDRGDEQYF.

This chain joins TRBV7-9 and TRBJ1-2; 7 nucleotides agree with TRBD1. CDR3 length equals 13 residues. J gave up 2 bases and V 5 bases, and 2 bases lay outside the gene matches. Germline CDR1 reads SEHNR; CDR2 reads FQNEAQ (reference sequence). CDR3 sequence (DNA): TGTGCCAGCAGCCAGACAGGGAACTATGGCTACACCTTC. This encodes CASSQTGNYGYTF. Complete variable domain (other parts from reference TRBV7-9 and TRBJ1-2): DTGVSQNPRHKITKRGQNVTFRCDPISEHNRLYWYRQTLGQGPEFLTYFQNEAQLEKSRLLSDRFSAERPKGSFSTLEIQRTEQGDSAMYLCASSQTGNYGYTFGSGTRLTVV.